This paragraph reports one T cell receptor beta chain. Antigen unknown. These data belong to a study of cytomegalovirus exposure and HLA in healthy donors. Findings and caveats of the study: Associated with cytomegalovirus, according to the listing, were some 180 TCR beta chains.

Data came from immunoSEQ multiplex PCR; TCRdb stores just in-frame clones and leaves some out. Seen here are over 200,000 clones, less than 90% observed once, and the top ten hold 4.5% to 6%. Germline CDR1 SEHNR, CDR2 FQNEAQ (reference sequence). V shed 2 bases and J shed 9 bases, with 11 bases lying between them. The CDR3 has 12 residues. The clonotype was recovered from a woman under 30 in good health and CMV-seronegative. The J gene is TRBJ2-7, the V gene TRBV7-9; D call uncertain. Specimen: PBMCs. The CDR3 DNA is TGTGCCAGCAGCTTATTGCCCACAGTGCAGTACTTC. Its protein product is CASSLLPTVQYF.